This T cell receptor (beta chain) was sequenced in a study of shared clonotypes between healthy human individuals. On the study more broadly: Contributing individuals were two females and a few males aged 18 to 49.

CDR3 length: 13 amino acids. V was clipped by 1 base and J by 6 bases; unmatched bases: 2. Per the germline V gene, CDR1 is MDHEN and CDR2 is SYDVKM. Authors' processing steps: ImmunoSEQ yielded junction-only sequences lacking quality scores, so filtering differed. TCRdb keeps only in-frame clones here, not all; method: immunoSEQ multiplex PCR. The D gene and trimming were derived from the DNA, and the V and J assignments and clone size from that table. Of roughly 500,000 clones detected, around 78% appear once; the ten largest clones hold 13%. This chain links TRBV28 with TRBJ1-1, with 7 bases fitting TRBD1. This sequence originates from a woman aged 35 to 49 in good health. Some clones in this sample may be carry-over from other donors' samples. Sequenced: PBMCs. The CDR3 sequence is CASSLSGQAEAFF. The CDR3 nucleotides read TGTGCCAGCAGTTTATCTGGACAGGCTGAAGCTTTCTTT.